These 19 T cell receptor beta chains originate from one sample sequenced in a study of T cell changes during pregnancy in multiple sclerosis. Data came from immunoSEQ multiplex PCR; TCRdb stores just in-frame clones and leaves some out. The sample contains approximately 50,000 clones, under 95% of which appear only once. This material consisted of peripheral blood, taken in the second trimester of pregnancy. The receptors were sampled from a female donor with multiple sclerosis, enrolled in a pregnancy study.

A single count supports this clone. The genes are TRBV2 and TRBJ1-5, with D possibly being TRBD1 (5 bases). Trimming removed 2 bases from V and 7 bases from J, with 15 bases in between. The CDR3 spans 15 residues. Germline CDR1 reads SNHLY; CDR2 reads FYNNEI. The CDR3 region has the DNA TGTGCCAGCAGTGAAAGGGGCCGGGGGGGACAGCCCCAGCATTTT. It encodes CASSERGRGGQPQHF. Supplemented by reference TRBV2 and TRBJ1-5, the full variable domain reads EPEVTQTPSHQVTQMGQEVILRCVPISNHLYFYWYRQILGQKVEFLVSFYNNEISEKSEIFDDQFSVERPDGSNFTLKIRSTKLEDSAMYFCASSERGRGGQPQHFGDGTRLSIL.

Details on this clone: The junction and the germline gene differ at one end; a read error may be behind it. The V call is TRBV13, the J call TRBJ1-4; TRBD1 matches 8 bases. The CDR3 has 15 amino acids. Per germline, CDR1 PRHDT and CDR2 FYEKMQ (reference sequence). CDR3 protein: CASSVGQGHNEKLFF. The CDR3, as DNA: TGTGCCAGCAGCGTAGGACAGGGCCACAATGAAAAACTGTTTTTT.

CDR3 sequence (DNA): TGCGCCAGCAGCGGGAGGCGTACCGGGGAGCTGTTTTTT. Translating gives CASSGRRTGELFF. The rearrangement joins TRBV5-1 to TRBJ2-2; maybe TRBD2 (6 bases). The CDR3 covers 13 residues. Trimming took 4 bases from V and 5 from J, leaving 9 bases between them. CDR1 and CDR2 (germline): SGHRS, YFSETQ.

The chain has TRBV10-2 and TRBJ1-4; D is possibly TRBD1 (5 bases). The V end lost 6 bases, the J end lost 4 bases, and 12 bases lay between the germline ends. The CDR3 contains 14 residues. The germline V gene has CDR1 WSHSY and CDR2 SAAADI. The CDR3 nucleotides are TGCGCCAGCAGCCCCAGGGCCTATAATGAAAAACTGTTTTTT. Protein sequence: CASSPRAYNEKLFF.

The chain has TRBV28 and TRBJ2-5; D is perhaps TRBD1 (6 bases). Germline V gene data show CDR1 as MDHEN and CDR2 as SYDVKM. V gave up 1 base and J gave up 2 bases, with 20 bases separating them. The CDR3 consists of 18 residues. The CDR3: CASSLYRAGVMGQETQYF. The CDR3 DNA sequence: TGTGCCAGCAGTTTATATAGGGCAGGGGTCATGGGACAAGAGACCCAGTACTTC.

V and J are TRBV30 and TRBJ1-4, with 7 bases matching TRBD1. The CDR3 runs to 15 residues. Looked up from germline, CDR1 is GTSNPN and CDR2 is SVGIG (reference sequence). J was trimmed by 8 bases and V by 3 bases; bases with no gene match: 12. CDR3 bases: TGTGCCTGGAGACGACAGGGAGCCCCAGGGGAAAAACTGTTTTTT. It yields the protein CAWRRQGAPGEKLFF.

This clone was picked up one time. V usage is TRBV6-1 and J usage is TRBJ1-4; D uncertain. CDR3 length equals 14 residues. Per the germline V gene, CDR1 is MNHNS and CDR2 is SASEGT. V lost 7 bases and J lost 4, with 13 bases in between. The CDR3 here is CASTEVDGNEKLFF. For the CDR3, the DNA is TGTGCCAGCACCGAGGTGGATGGTAATGAAAAACTGTTTTTT.

The table lists this clone with a count of one. The chain employs TRBV5-1 and TRBJ2-1, with 8 bases matching TRBD1. This CDR3 spans 14 amino acids. The J segment lost 6 bases and the V segment lost 4 bases, leaving 6 bases of the junction unmatched. The germline V gene has CDR1 SGHRS and CDR2 YFSETQ. The CDR3 nucleotides read TGCGCCAGCAGCAATGGACAGGGAGGCAATGAGCAGTTCTTC. Translation: CASSNGQGGNEQFF.

This chain uses TRBV5-6 with TRBJ2-7; the D gene is possibly TRBD1 (5 bases). Germline V gene sequence: CDR1 SGHDT, CDR2 YYEEEE. The CDR3 consists of 13 residues. With 4 bases removed from V and 4 bases from J, the gap between germline ends came to 12 bases. CDR3 residues: CASSPQVAYEQYF. The CDR3, as DNA: TGTGCCAGCAGCCCACAGGTCGCGTACGAGCAGTACTTC.

The rearrangement joins TRBV5-6 to TRBJ2-2; TRBD1 aligns across 10 bases. J was trimmed by 3 bases and V by 7 bases; bases with no gene match: 12. From germline, CDR1 is SGHDT and CDR2 YYEEEE. CDR3 length: 17 residues. As DNA, the CDR3 is TGTGCCAGCGGCCGGGACAGGGGATTTCGTTACACCGGGGAGCTGTTTTTT. Protein sequence: CASGRDRGFRYTGELFF.

The V and J genes are TRBV4-1 and TRBJ2-5; D may be TRBD2 (5 bases). V lost 3 bases to trimming and J lost 5 bases, with 10 bases between them. The CDR3 consists of 13 residues. Germline loops: CDR1 MGHRA, CDR2 YSYEKL. CDR3 coding DNA: TGCGCCAGCAGCCATCCAGGAGGCGAGACCCAGTACTTC. This gives the protein CASSHPGGETQYF.

The V call is TRBV18, the J call TRBJ1-6, with 9 bases matching TRBD1. The length of the CDR3 is 17 residues. Germline assignment: CDR1 KGHSH and CDR2 LQKENI. After removal of 1 base from V and 9 bases from J, the junction contained 10 bases not matched to a gene. CDR3 DNA: TGTGCCAGCTCACCACTCCCCCCCGGGACAGGGTCTTCACCCCTCCACTTT. This sequence encodes CASSPLPPGTGSSPLHF.

V is TRBV5-5 and J is TRBJ2-5; 8 nucleotides agree with TRBD2. After removal of 2 bases from V and 4 bases from J, the junction contained 7 bases not matched to a gene. Germline CDR1 is SGHKS and CDR2 is YYEKEE (reference sequence). The CDR3 is 15 residues long. The CDR3 spells CASSFRGGMGETQYF. The CDR3 coding sequence is TGTGCCAGCAGCTTCCGGGGGGGGATGGGAGAGACCCAGTACTTC.

The chain carries TRBV18 and TRBJ2-7; tentatively, D is TRBD2 (6 bases). Germline CDR1 KGHSH, CDR2 LQKENI. V was cut by 5 bases and J by 3 bases, with 11 bases left in between. CDR3 size: 13 residues. The CDR3 DNA sequence: TGTGCCAGCTCATCGGGAGAGAACTACGAGCAGTACTTC. Its protein is CASSSGENYEQYF.

The chain links TRBV23-1 to TRBJ2-7; 8 bases are shared with TRBD1. TRBV23-1 belongs to the ORF category, with a function that is uncertain. Trimming at V came to 8 bases and at J to 4 bases, leaving 10 bases not matched to a gene. This CDR3 region has 14 residues. The CDR3 sequence is CASVTGTGLYEQYF. The CDR3 DNA follows: TGCGCCAGCGTCACCGGGACAGGTTTATACGAGCAGTACTTC.

The chain joins TRBV5-1 to TRBJ2-3, with 8 bases fitting TRBD2. V was pared by 4 bases and J by 5 bases, with 6 bases of the junction left unmatched. The germline V gene has CDR1 SGHRS and CDR2 YFSETQ. CDR3 size: 14 residues. The CDR3 spells CASSPGGSGDTQYF. Here the CDR3 DNA reads TGCGCCAGCAGCCCGGGGGGGTCCGGAGATACGCAGTATTTT.

The J gene is TRBJ2-7, the V gene TRBV5-6; D might be TRBD1 (6 bases). From germline, CDR1 is SGHDT and CDR2 YYEEEE. This CDR3 is built from 14 residues. The V end lost 4 bases, the J end lost 4 bases, and 15 bases lay between the germline ends. As DNA, the CDR3 is TGTGCCAGCAGCCGAGGACAGACCCCTTACGAGCAGTACTTC. Protein product: CASSRGQTPYEQYF.

The genes are TRBV19 and TRBJ1-1; D is uncertain. The CDR3 sequence is 11 residues long. Trimming left V 9 bases short and J 5 bases short, with 10 bases between. Germline V CDR1 and CDR2: LNHDA, SQIVND (reference sequence). This chain's CDR3 is CASRRETEAFF. Here the CDR3 DNA reads TGTGCCAGCAGGAGGGAGACTGAAGCTTTCTTT.

The chain recombines TRBV5-5 with TRBJ1-1; 7 nucleotides match TRBD1. The germline gives CDR1 SGHKS, CDR2 YYEKEE (reference sequence). The length of the CDR3 is 16 residues. V was pared by 4 bases and J by 3 bases, with 12 bases of the junction left unmatched. CDR3 in amino acids: CASSPRGIGGYTEAFF. The DNA of the CDR3 is TGTGCCAGCAGCCCCCGGGGAATAGGGGGCTACACTGAAGCTTTCTTT. Full variable domain (outside the CDR3, taken from reference TRBV5-5 and TRBJ1-1): DAGVTQSPTHLIKTRGQQVTLRCSPISGHKSVSWYQQVLGQGPQFIFQYYEKEERGRGNFPDRFSARQFPNYSSELNVNALLLGDSALYLCASSPRGIGGYTEAFFGQGTRLTVV.